This entry lists 5 T cell receptor beta chains sequenced from one sample in a study of glioma-infiltrating T cells after dendritic cell vaccination. Time point noted: after dendritic cell vaccination, including at tumor progression/relapse. Method: immunoSEQ multiplex PCR; TCRdb's copy keeps in-frame clones and lacks some. This sample has around 92,000 clones, with approximately 84% found just once. The material sequenced was blood, taken after dendritic cell vaccination. These TCRs come from a human donor with glioblastoma.

The chain uses TRBV27 and TRBJ2-7, with 9 bases identical to TRBD1. V gave up 5 bases and J gave up 2 bases; unmatched junction bases: 7. The germline V gene encodes CDR1 MNHEY and CDR2 SMNVEV (reference sequence). This CDR3 has 15 residues. CDR3 in DNA: TGTGCCAGCAGTACCTCCGGGACAGGGCCCTACGAGCAGTACTTC. This sequence encodes CASSTSGTGPYEQYF.

The rearrangement joins TRBV28 to TRBJ1-1; the D gene is possibly TRBD1 (6 bases). CDR1 and CDR2 (germline): MDHEN, SYDVKM. CDR3 length: 15 residues. V lost 2 bases and J 4 bases, leaving 14 bases between the germline ends. The CDR3 here is CASSLGTGWVTEAFF. The CDR3 region has the DNA TGTGCCAGCAGTTTAGGAACAGGGTGGGTCACTGAAGCTTTCTTT. The whole variable domain, filled in from reference TRBV28 and TRBJ1-1, reads DVKVTQSSRYLVKRTGEKVFLECVQDMDHENMFWYRQDPGLGLRLIYFSYDVKMKEKGDIPEGYSVSREKKERFSLILESASTNQTSMYLCASSLGTGWVTEAFFGQGTRLTVV.

V and J are TRBV7-9 and TRBJ1-2; 7 bases are shared with TRBD1. V shed 5 bases and J 2 bases; nucleotides not matched to a gene: 5. The germline V gene encodes CDR1 SEHNR and CDR2 FQNEAQ (reference sequence). The CDR3 has 14 residues. CDR3 residues: CASSRSGQNYGYTF. The CDR3 nucleotides are TGTGCCAGCAGCCGATCGGGACAGAACTATGGCTACACCTTC. Filled out from reference TRBV7-9 and TRBJ1-2, the complete variable domain reads DTGVSQNPRHKITKRGQNVTFRCDPISEHNRLYWYRQTLGQGPEFLTYFQNEAQLEKSRLLSDRFSAERPKGSFSTLEIQRTEQGDSAMYLCASSRSGQNYGYTFGSGTRLTVV.

The CDR3 DNA sequence: TGTGCCAGCAGCCCCCGACTAGCGGGGGTGGTCGAGCAGTACTTC. It yields the protein CASSPRLAGVVEQYF. The genes are TRBV7-2 and TRBJ2-7, with TRBD2 identical over 12 bases. The V and J ends lost 5 bases and 6 bases, in that order; junction bases with no gene match: 8. CDR1 and CDR2 from the germline V gene are SGHTA and FQGNSA. The CDR3 has 15 amino acids. The whole variable domain, remainder taken from reference TRBV7-2 and TRBJ2-7, is GAGVSQSPSNKVTEKGKDVELRCDPISGHTALYWYRQSLGQGLEFLIYFQGNSAPDKSGLPSDRFSAERTGGSVSTLTIQRTQQEDSAVYLCASSPRLAGVVEQYFGPGTRLTVT.

This clone has a single count. The V gene is TRBV18, the J gene TRBJ2-2; D uncertain. CDR3 length: 15 amino acids. V gave up 1 base and J gave up 1 base, with 7 bases separating them. Germline loops: CDR1 KGHSH, CDR2 LQKENI. CDR3 sequence reads: CASSPLRQNTGELFF. CDR3 nucleotides: TGTGCCAGCTCACCACTGCGACAGAACACCGGGGAGCTGTTTTTT.